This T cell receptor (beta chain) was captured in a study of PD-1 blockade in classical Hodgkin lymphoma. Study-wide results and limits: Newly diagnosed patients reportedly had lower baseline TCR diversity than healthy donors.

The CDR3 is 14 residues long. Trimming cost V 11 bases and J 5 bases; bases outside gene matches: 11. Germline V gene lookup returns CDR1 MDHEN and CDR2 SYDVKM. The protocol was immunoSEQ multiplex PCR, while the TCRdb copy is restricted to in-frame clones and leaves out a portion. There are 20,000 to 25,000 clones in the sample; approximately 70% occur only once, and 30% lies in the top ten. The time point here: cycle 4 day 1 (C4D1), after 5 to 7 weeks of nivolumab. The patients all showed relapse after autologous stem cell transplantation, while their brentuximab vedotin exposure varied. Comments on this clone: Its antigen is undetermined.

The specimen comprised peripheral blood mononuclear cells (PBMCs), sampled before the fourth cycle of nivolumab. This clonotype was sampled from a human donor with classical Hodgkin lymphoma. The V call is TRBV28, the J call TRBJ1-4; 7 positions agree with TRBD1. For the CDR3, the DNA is TGTGCCGTCGCCCGGGACAGCGGAAATGAAAAACTGTTTTTT. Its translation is CAVARDSGNEKLFF. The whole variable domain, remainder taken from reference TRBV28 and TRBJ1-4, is DVKVTQSSRYLVKRTGEKVFLECVQDMDHENMFWYRQDPGLGLRLIYFSYDVKMKEKGDIPEGYSVSREKKERFSLILESASTNQTSMYLCAVARDSGNEKLFFGSGTQLSVL.